This T cell receptor (beta chain) emerged from a study of cytomegalovirus exposure and HLA in healthy donors. 60 Vbeta and 13 Jbeta primers were used in PCR. TCRdb's table, derived via immunoSEQ multiplex PCR, lists solely in-frame clones and lacks some. The sample holds around 75,000 clones, around 76% seen once. Per germline, CDR1 MGHRA and CDR2 YSYEKL. V lost 6 bases and J lost 8, with 16 bases in between. This CDR3 spans 14 amino acids. The receptor was derived from a young man in good health and CMV-seronegative. The chain has TRBV4-1 and TRBJ1-4; maybe TRBD1 (6 bases). Sequenced sample: PBMCs. The CDR3 nucleotides read TGCGCCAGCAGTCTAGGGGGAGACCGCGAAAAACTGTTTTTT. Translated, it gives CASSLGGDREKLFF.